The rows below give T cell receptor beta chains drawn from one sample of a study of chemoradiotherapy in HPV16-positive cancers. Sequencing used immunoSEQ multiplex PCR; TCRdb keeps in-frame clones, though not all of them. The table shows 30,000 to 45,000 clones, with roughly 77% occurring only once. The source was blood, collected from a patient who underwent chemoradiotherapy. The receptors here all came from a human donor with HPV-associated anogenital cancer. Each CDR3 is given with its conserved first and last residue. A D gene is named only where the DNA matches it firmly. Not all rows give a size; the values are once, few, many and, for expanded clones, a class.

d_gene: TRBD1
v_gene: TRBV7-9
abundance: NA
j_gene: TRBJ1-6
CDR3aa: CASSPTKDRGSPLHF
CDR3nt: TGTGCCAGCAGCCCTACCAAGGACAGGGGATCCCCCCTCCACTTT

d_gene: NA
v_gene: TRBV18
abundance: NA
j_gene: TRBJ2-1
CDR3aa: CASSPETYNEQFF
CDR3nt: TGTGCCAGCTCACCAGAAACCTACAATGAGCAGTTCTTC

d_gene: NA
v_gene: TRBV7-3
abundance: NA
j_gene: TRBJ2-3
CDR3aa: CASSLGSGSTDTQYF
CDR3nt: TGTGCCAGCAGCTTAGGTAGCGGAAGCACAGATACGCAGTATTTT

d_gene: TRBD1
v_gene: TRBV10-1
abundance: NA
j_gene: TRBJ1-1
CDR3aa: CASKVDRVEAFF
CDR3nt: TGCGCCAGCAAGGTGGACAGGGTGGAAGCTTTCTTT

d_gene: NA
v_gene: TRBV27
abundance: NA
j_gene: TRBJ1-2
CDR3aa: CASGPLGGSPNTF
CDR3nt: TGTGCCAGCGGCCCCCTCGGGGGCAGCCCCAACACCTTC

d_gene: TRBD1
v_gene: TRBV30
abundance: NA
j_gene: TRBJ1-1
CDR3aa: CAWTRQGEGGLNTEAFF
CDR3nt: TGTGCCTGGACTAGACAGGGCGAGGGGGGACTGAACACTGAAGCTTTCTTT

d_gene: NA
v_gene: TRBV10-3
abundance: NA
j_gene: TRBJ1-4
CDR3aa: CAIRSQINEKLFF
CDR3nt: TGTGCCATCAGATCGCAGATTAATGAAAAACTGTTTTTT

d_gene: NA
v_gene: TRBV19
abundance: NA
j_gene: TRBJ2-7
CDR3aa: CASSIDLHYEQYF
CDR3nt: TGTGCCAGTAGTATAGACTTGCACTACGAGCAGTACTTC

d_gene: NA
v_gene: TRBV9
abundance: NA
j_gene: TRBJ2-5
CDR3aa: CASSVEVQETQYF
CDR3nt: TGTGCCAGCAGCGTAGAAGTGCAAGAGACCCAGTACTTC

d_gene: NA
v_gene: TRBV5-1
abundance: NA
j_gene: TRBJ1-4
CDR3aa: CASSVQGSVEEKLFF
CDR3nt: TGCGCCAGCAGCGTGCAGGGGAGCGTCGAAGAAAAACTGTTTTTT

d_gene: NA
v_gene: TRBV18
abundance: few
j_gene: TRBJ2-3
CDR3aa: CASSRAADTQYF
CDR3nt: TGTGCCAGCTCACGAGCGGCAGATACGCAGTATTTT

d_gene: NA
v_gene: TRBV19
abundance: NA
j_gene: TRBJ1-6
CDR3aa: CASSLRPGGNSPLHF
CDR3nt: TGTGCCAGTAGCCTCCGTCCGGGGGGGAATTCACCCCTCCACTTT

d_gene: TRBD1
v_gene: TRBV9
abundance: NA
j_gene: TRBJ2-5
CDR3aa: CASSFTGERETQYF
CDR3nt: TGTGCCAGCAGCTTCACAGGGGAACGCGAGACCCAGTACTTC

d_gene: TRBD1
v_gene: TRBV11-3
abundance: few
j_gene: TRBJ1-1
CDR3aa: CASSNRGKNTEAFF
CDR3nt: TGTGCCAGCAGCAACAGGGGCAAGAACACTGAAGCTTTCTTT

d_gene: NA
v_gene: TRBV6-1
abundance: NA
j_gene: TRBJ1-3
CDR3aa: CASTFRFDSGNTIYF
CDR3nt: TGTGCCAGCACGTTCAGGTTCGACTCTGGAAACACCATATATTTT

d_gene: NA
v_gene: TRBV7-9
abundance: NA
j_gene: TRBJ2-7
CDR3aa: CASSLEQPSYEQYF
CDR3nt: TGTGCCAGCAGCTTAGAACAGCCCTCCTACGAGCAGTACTTC

d_gene: TRBD2
v_gene: TRBV19
abundance: few
j_gene: TRBJ2-2
CDR3aa: CASREGQGNTGELFF
CDR3nt: TGTGCCAGTCGGGAGGGGCAGGGGAACACCGGGGAGCTGTTTTTT

d_gene: TRBD1
v_gene: TRBV7-9
abundance: NA
j_gene: TRBJ2-5
CDR3aa: CASSFTPGGALQETQYF
CDR3nt: TGTGCCAGCAGCTTCACCCCAGGGGGCGCGCTCCAAGAGACCCAGTACTTC

d_gene: NA
v_gene: TRBV5-6
abundance: NA
j_gene: TRBJ1-6
CDR3aa: CASSPRVNSPLHF
CDR3nt: TGTGCCAGCAGCCCCAGGGTTAATTCACCCCTCCACTTT

d_gene: NA
v_gene: TRBV2
abundance: NA
j_gene: TRBJ1-6
CDR3aa: CASSEGSRSNSPLHF
CDR3nt: TGTGCCAGCAGTGAAGGGTCCAGGAGTAATTCACCCCTCCACTTT

d_gene: TRBD2
v_gene: TRBV5-1
abundance: NA
j_gene: TRBJ2-1
CDR3aa: CASLSGLADYNEQFF
CDR3nt: TGCGCCAGCCTATCAGGACTAGCGGACTACAATGAGCAGTTCTTC

d_gene: NA
v_gene: TRBV27
abundance: NA
j_gene: TRBJ2-7
CDR3aa: CASSPSTTDYEQYF
CDR3nt: TGTGCCAGCAGTCCCTCCACAACAGACTACGAGCAGTACTTC

d_gene: NA
v_gene: TRBV4-3
abundance: once
j_gene: TRBJ2-2
CDR3aa: CASSQEEEGDMWDTGELFF
CDR3nt: TGCGCCAGCAGCCAGGAGGAAGAGGGGGACATGTGGGACACCGGGGAGCTGTTTTTT

d_gene: NA
v_gene: TRBV29-1
abundance: once
j_gene: TRBJ2-3
CDR3aa: CSVVPLTDTQYF
CDR3nt: TGCAGCGTTGTACCCTTAACAGATACGCAGTATTTT

d_gene: NA
v_gene: TRBV2
abundance: NA
j_gene: TRBJ2-1
CDR3aa: CASSDDVGQGSYNEQFF
CDR3nt: TGTGCCAGCAGTGACGACGTGGGGCAGGGGAGTTACAATGAGCAGTTCTTC

d_gene: NA
v_gene: TRBV4-2
abundance: NA
j_gene: TRBJ2-2
CDR3aa: CASSQDGVGGELFF
CDR3nt: TGTGCCAGCAGCCAAGATGGGGTCGGCGGGGAGCTGTTTTTT

d_gene: TRBD2
v_gene: TRBV7-3
abundance: NA
j_gene: TRBJ2-1
CDR3aa: CASSLELAGYNEQFF
CDR3nt: TGTGCCAGCAGCTTAGAACTAGCGGGGTACAATGAGCAGTTCTTC

d_gene: NA
v_gene: TRBV11-1
abundance: NA
j_gene: TRBJ2-5
CDR3aa: CASSISTGRGETQYF
CDR3nt: TGTGCCAGCAGCATATCTACAGGGCGGGGAGAGACCCAGTACTTC

d_gene: NA
v_gene: TRBV7-8
abundance: NA
j_gene: TRBJ2-2
CDR3aa: CASSLAGTGELFF
CDR3nt: TGTGCCAGCAGCTTAGCAGGAACCGGGGAGCTGTTTTTT

d_gene: NA
v_gene: TRBV27
abundance: NA
j_gene: TRBJ2-2
CDR3aa: CASTTGTTKGGELFF
CDR3nt: TGTGCCAGCACCACGGGGACAACCAAAGGGGGGGAGCTGTTTTTT

d_gene: NA
v_gene: TRBV6-5
abundance: few
j_gene: TRBJ1-2
CDR3aa: CASSYTSGTGGYTF
CDR3nt: TGTGCCAGCAGTTACACTTCCGGGACCGGTGGCTACACCTTC

d_gene: NA
v_gene: TRBV6-1
abundance: NA
j_gene: TRBJ1-5
CDR3aa: CASSENPSQSSNQPQHF
CDR3nt: TGTGCCAGCAGTGAAAACCCCTCCCAATCGAGCAATCAGCCCCAGCATTTT

d_gene: TRBD1
v_gene: TRBV6-1
abundance: NA
j_gene: TRBJ1-5
CDR3aa: CASSAPTGGGSQPQHF
CDR3nt: TGTGCCAGCAGTGCGCCTACAGGGGGCGGTTCTCAGCCCCAGCATTTT

d_gene: TRBD1
v_gene: TRBV6-1
abundance: NA
j_gene: TRBJ1-2
CDR3aa: CASSSGGGSYGYTF
CDR3nt: TGTGCCAGCAGCTCAGGGGGAGGGAGCTATGGCTACACCTTC

d_gene: NA
v_gene: TRBV5-5
abundance: few
j_gene: TRBJ1-2
CDR3aa: CASSSIKRNYGYTF
CDR3nt: TGTGCCAGCAGCTCTATCAAGAGGAATTATGGCTACACCTTC

d_gene: TRBD1
v_gene: TRBV6-5
abundance: once
j_gene: TRBJ1-1
CDR3aa: CASSTGQGNTEAFF
CDR3nt: TGTGCCAGCAGTACCGGACAGGGGAACACTGAAGCTTTCTTT

d_gene: NA
v_gene: TRBV2
abundance: NA
j_gene: TRBJ1-2
CDR3aa: CASALPGANYGYTF
CDR3nt: TGTGCCAGCGCCCTGCCAGGAGCTAACTATGGCTACACCTTC

d_gene: NA
v_gene: TRBV19
abundance: NA
j_gene: TRBJ1-1
CDR3aa: CASSRQGWAFF
CDR3nt: TGTGCCAGTAGCCGCCAAGGGTGGGCTTTCTTT

d_gene: NA
v_gene: TRBV19
abundance: NA
j_gene: TRBJ2-3
CDR3aa: CASSKRQAPDTQYF
CDR3nt: TGTGCCAGTAGTAAACGGCAGGCTCCGGATACGCAGTATTTT

d_gene: TRBD1
v_gene: TRBV10-3
abundance: NA
j_gene: TRBJ1-1
CDR3aa: CAIRTGAGNTEAFF
CDR3nt: TGTGCCATCAGAACAGGGGCTGGGAACACTGAAGCTTTCTTT